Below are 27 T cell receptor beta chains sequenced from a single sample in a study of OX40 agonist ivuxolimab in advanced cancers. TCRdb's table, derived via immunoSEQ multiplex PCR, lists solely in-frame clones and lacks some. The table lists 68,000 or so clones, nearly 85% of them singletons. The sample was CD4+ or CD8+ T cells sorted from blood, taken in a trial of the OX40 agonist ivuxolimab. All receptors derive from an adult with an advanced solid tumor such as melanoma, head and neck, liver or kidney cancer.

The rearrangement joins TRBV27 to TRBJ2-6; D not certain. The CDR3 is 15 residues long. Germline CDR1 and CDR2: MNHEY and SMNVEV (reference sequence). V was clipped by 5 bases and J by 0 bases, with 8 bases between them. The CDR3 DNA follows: TGTGCCAGCAGTCCAATTCGCTCTGGGGCCAACGTCCTGACTTTC. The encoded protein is CASSPIRSGANVLTF.

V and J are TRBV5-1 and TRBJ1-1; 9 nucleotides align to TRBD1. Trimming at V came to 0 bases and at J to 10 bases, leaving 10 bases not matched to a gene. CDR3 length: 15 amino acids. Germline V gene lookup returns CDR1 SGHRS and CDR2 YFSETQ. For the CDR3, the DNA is TGCGCCAGCAGCTTGGCCCCGTCGGGACAGGGTTCAGCTTTCTTT. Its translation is CASSLAPSGQGSAFF.

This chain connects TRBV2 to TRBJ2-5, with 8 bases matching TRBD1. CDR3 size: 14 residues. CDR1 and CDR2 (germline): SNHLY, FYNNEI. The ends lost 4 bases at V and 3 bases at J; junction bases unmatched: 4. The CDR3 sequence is CASSADRVEETQYF. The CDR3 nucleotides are TGTGCCAGCAGTGCGGACAGGGTTGAAGAGACCCAGTACTTC.

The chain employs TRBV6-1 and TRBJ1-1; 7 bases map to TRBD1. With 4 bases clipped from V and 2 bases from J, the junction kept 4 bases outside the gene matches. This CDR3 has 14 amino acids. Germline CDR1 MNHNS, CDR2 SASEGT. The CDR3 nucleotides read TGTGCCAGCAGTGTAACAGGGGCAAACACTGAAGCTTTCTTT. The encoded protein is CASSVTGANTEAFF.

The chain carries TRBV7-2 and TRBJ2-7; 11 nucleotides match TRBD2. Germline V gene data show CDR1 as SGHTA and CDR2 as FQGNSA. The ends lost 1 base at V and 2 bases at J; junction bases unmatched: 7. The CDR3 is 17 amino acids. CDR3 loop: CASSLGWTSGQTYEQYF. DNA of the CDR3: TGTGCCAGCAGCTTAGGGTGGACTAGCGGGCAAACCTACGAGCAGTACTTC.

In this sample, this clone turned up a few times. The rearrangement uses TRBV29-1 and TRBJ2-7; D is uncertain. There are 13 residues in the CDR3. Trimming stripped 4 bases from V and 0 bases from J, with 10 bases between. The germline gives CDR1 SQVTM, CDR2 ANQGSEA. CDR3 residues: CSVVWTASYEQYF. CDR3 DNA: TGCAGCGTTGTGTGGACGGCCTCCTACGAGCAGTACTTC.

CDR3 nucleotide sequence: TGTGCCAGCAGCCCTAACAGGGAGCGGTATGGCTACACCTTC. As protein: CASSPNRERYGYTF. V is TRBV9 and J is TRBJ1-2; tentative D call: TRBD1 (6 bases). V was pared by 4 bases and J by 5 bases, with 15 bases between. The germline CDR1 and CDR2 sequences are SGDLS and YYNGEE. The CDR3 consists of 14 residues.

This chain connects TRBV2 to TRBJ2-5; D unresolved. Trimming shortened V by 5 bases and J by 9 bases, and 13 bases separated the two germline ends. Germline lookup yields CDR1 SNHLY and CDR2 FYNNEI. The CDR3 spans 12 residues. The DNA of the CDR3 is TGTGCCAGCAGTTTAACCCCGATGCCCCAGTACTTC. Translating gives CASSLTPMPQYF. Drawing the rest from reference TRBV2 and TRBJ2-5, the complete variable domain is EPEVTQTPSHQVTQMGQEVILRCVPISNHLYFYWYRQILGQKVEFLVSFYNNEISEKSEIFDDQFSVERPDGSNFTLKIRSTKLEDSAMYFCASSLTPMPQYFGPGTRLLVL.

This CDR3 reads CASSVAQGGYQETQYF. The CDR3 DNA reads as TGTGCCAGCAGCGTAGCTCAGGGGGGTTACCAAGAGACCCAGTACTTC. The chain is built from TRBV9 and TRBJ2-5, with D maybe TRBD1 (7 bases). V dropped 0 bases and J dropped 0 bases, with 12 bases sitting between them. The CDR3 length is 16 residues. The germline CDR1 and CDR2 sequences are SGDLS and YYNGEE.

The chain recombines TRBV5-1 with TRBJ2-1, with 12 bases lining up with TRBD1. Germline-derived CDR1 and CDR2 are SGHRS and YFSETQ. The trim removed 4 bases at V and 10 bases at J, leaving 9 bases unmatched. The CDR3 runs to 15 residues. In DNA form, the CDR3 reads TGCGCCAGCAGCCCGTCGGGACAGGGGGCGGAGGAGCAGTTCTTC. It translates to CASSPSGQGAEEQFF.

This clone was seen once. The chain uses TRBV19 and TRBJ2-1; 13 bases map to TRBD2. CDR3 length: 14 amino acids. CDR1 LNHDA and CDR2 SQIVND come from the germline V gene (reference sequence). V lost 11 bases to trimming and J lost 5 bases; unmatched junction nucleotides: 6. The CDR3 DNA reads TGTGCCTCACTAGCGGGGGGGTCCCACAATGAGCAGTTCTTC. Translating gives CASLAGGSHNEQFF. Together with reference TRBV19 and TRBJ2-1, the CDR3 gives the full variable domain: DGGITQSPKYLFRKEGQNVTLSCEQNLNHDAMYWYRQDPGQGLRLIYYSQIVNDFQKGDIAEGYSVSREKKESFPLTVTSAQKNPTAFYLCASLAGGSHNEQFFGPGTRLTVL.

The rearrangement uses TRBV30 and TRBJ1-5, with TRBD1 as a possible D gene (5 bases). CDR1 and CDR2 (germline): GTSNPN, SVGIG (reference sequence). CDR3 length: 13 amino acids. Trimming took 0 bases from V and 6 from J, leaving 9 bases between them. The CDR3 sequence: CAWSVEGSQPQHF. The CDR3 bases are TGTGCCTGGAGTGTAGAGGGGAGTCAGCCCCAGCATTTT.

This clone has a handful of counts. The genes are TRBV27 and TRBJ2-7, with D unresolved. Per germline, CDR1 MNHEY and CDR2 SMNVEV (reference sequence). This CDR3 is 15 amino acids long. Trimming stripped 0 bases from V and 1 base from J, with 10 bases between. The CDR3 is CASSLSARLSYEQYV. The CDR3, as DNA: TGTGCCAGCAGTTTATCCGCTAGACTTTCCTACGAGCAGTACGTC.

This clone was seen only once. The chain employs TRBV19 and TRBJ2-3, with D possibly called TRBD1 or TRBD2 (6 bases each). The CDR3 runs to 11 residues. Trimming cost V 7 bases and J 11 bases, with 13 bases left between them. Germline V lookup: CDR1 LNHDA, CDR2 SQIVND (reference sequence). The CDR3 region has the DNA TGTGCCAGTACCGAGGGGGGAGAGCAGTATTTT. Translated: CASTEGGEQYF.

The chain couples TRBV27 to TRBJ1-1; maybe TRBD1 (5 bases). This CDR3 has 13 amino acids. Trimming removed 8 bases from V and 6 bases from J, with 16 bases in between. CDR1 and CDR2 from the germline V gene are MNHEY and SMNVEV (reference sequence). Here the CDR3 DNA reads TGTGCCAGCGGCCCTGGCCTGGGGGCTGAAGCTTTCTTT. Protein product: CASGPGLGAEAFF.

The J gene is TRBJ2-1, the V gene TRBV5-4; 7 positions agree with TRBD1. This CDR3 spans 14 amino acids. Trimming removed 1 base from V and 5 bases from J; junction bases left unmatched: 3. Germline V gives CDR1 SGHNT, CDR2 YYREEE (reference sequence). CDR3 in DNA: TGTGCCAGCAGCTTGCTTCAGGGGGACAATGAGCAGTTCTTC. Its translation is CASSLLQGDNEQFF.

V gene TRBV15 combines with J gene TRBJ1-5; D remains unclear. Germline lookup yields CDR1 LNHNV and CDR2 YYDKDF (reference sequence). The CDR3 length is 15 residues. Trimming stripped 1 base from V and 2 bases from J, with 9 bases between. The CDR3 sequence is CATSRVDDRNQPQHF. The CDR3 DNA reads TGTGCCACCAGCAGAGTGGACGACCGCAATCAGCCCCAGCATTTT.

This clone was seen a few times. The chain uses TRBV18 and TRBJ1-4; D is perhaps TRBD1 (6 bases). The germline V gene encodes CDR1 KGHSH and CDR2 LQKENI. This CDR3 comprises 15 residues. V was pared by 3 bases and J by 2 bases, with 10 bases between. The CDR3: CASSPLGATNEKLFF. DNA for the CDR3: TGTGCCAGCTCACCCCTGGGGGCGACTAATGAAAAACTGTTTTTT.

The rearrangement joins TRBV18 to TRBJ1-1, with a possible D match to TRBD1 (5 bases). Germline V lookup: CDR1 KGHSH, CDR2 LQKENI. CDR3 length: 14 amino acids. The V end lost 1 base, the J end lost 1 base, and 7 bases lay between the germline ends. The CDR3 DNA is TGTGCCAGCTCACCACGGGGCCAGAACACTGAAGCTTTCTTT. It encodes CASSPRGQNTEAFF.

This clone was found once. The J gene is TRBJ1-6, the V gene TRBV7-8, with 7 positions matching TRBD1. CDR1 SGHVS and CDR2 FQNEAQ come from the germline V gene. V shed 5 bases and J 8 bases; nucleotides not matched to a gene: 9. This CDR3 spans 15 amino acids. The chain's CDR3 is CASSATGDYYSPLHF. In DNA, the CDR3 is TGTGCCAGCAGCGCTACAGGGGACTACTATTCACCCCTCCACTTT.

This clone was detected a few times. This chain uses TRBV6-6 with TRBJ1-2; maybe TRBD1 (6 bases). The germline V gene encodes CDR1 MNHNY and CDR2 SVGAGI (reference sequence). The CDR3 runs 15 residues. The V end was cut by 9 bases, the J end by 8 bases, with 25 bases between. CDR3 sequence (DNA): TGTGCCAGTACGTCAATCGGGCAGGGGCATGGCGGCTACACCTTC. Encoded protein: CASTSIGQGHGGYTF.

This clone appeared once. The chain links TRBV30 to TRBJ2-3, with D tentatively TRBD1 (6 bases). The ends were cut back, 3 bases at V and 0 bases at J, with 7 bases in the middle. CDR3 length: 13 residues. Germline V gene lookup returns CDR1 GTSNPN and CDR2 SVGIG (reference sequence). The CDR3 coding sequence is TGTGCCTGGAGCGGACAGAGCACAGATACGCAGTATTTT. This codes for CAWSGQSTDTQYF.

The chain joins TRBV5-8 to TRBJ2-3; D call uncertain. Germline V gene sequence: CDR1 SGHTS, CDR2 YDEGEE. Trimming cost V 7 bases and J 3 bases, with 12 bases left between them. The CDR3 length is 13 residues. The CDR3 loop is CASAWPTTDTQYF. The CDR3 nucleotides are TGTGCCAGCGCTTGGCCGACAACAGATACGCAGTATTTT.

The DNA of the CDR3 is TGTGCCAGCAGCCAAGAAGGTGTGACAGATACGCAGTATTTT. This translates into CASSQEGVTDTQYF. The chain recombines TRBV4-2 with TRBJ2-3; no clear D. Per germline, CDR1 LGHNA and CDR2 YNFKEQ. This CDR3 spans 14 amino acids. Trimming took off 0 bases at V and 3 bases at J, with 7 bases between the two ends.

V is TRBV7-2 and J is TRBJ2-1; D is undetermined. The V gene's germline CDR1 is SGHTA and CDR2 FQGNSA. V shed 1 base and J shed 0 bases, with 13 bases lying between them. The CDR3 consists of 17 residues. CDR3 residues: CASSLVIKGSSYNEQFF. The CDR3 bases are TGTGCCAGCAGCTTAGTTATCAAGGGCAGCTCCTACAATGAGCAGTTCTTC. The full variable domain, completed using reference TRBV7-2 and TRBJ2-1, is GAGVSQSPSNKVTEKGKDVELRCDPISGHTALYWYRQSLGQGLEFLIYFQGNSAPDKSGLPSDRFSAERTGGSVSTLTIQRTQQEDSAVYLCASSLVIKGSSYNEQFFGPGTRLTVL.

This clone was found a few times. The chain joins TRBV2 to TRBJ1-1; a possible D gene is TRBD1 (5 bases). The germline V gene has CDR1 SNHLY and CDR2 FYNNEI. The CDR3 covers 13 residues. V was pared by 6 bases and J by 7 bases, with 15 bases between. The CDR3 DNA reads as TGTGCCAGCAGGGAACGTCCTGGGGGTGAAGCTTTCTTT. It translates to CASRERPGGEAFF.

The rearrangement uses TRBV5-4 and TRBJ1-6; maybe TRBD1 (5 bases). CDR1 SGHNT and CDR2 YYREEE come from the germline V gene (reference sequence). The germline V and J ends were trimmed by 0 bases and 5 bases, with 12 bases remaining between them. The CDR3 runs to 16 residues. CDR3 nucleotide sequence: TGTGCCAGCAGCTTGGTTAGACAGAAAAATAATTCACCCCTCCACTTT. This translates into CASSLVRQKNNSPLHF.